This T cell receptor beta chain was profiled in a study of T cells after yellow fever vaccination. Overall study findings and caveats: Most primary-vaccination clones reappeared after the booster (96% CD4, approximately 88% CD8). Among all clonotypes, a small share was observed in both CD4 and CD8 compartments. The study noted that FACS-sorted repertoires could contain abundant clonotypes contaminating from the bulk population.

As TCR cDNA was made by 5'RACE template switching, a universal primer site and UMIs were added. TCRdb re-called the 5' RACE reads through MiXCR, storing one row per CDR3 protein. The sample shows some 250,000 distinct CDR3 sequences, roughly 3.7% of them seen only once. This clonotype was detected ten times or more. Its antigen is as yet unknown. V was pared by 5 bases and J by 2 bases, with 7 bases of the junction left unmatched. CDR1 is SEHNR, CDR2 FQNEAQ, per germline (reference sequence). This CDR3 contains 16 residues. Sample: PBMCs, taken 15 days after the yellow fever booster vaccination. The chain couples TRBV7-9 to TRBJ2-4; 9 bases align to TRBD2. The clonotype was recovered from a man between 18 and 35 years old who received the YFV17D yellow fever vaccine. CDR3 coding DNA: TGTGCCAGCAGCCCCAGCGGGGGGTTAACCAAAAACATTCAGTACTTC. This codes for CASSPSGGLTKNIQYF.